This TCR beta chain originates from a study of vaccination effects on CD4 cells after COVID-19. Study-level background: The post-vaccine samples were taken, at the median, 72 days after the second dose. Regarding the study as a whole: Recruitment yielded few convalescent patients, and the study had no early post-infection timepoints. The study found that only 1 of 255 vaccine-induced clones from healthy vaccinees cross-reacted with common cold coronaviruses.

With roughly nine days of culture completed, CD4+ T cells were isolated. Vaccination of participants consisted of two doses of either the BNT162b2 or mRNA-1273 vaccine. On both days 3 and 7, half of the culture medium was replaced with IL-2 medium. Libraries were prepared by immunoSEQ multiplex PCR; TCRdb keeps only in-frame clonotypes and omits some of them. The sample gives roughly 30,000 clones, about 74% of which show up once; just under 15% is in the top ten. The CDR3 covers 13 residues. Germline CDR1 SGHTA, CDR2 FQGTGA. The ends were cut back, 3 bases at V and 6 bases at J, with 9 bases in the middle. With regard to this clone: Antigen: not known.

This clonotype was obtained from a human donor who received a COVID-19 vaccine. The chain couples TRBV7-3 to TRBJ1-5; possibly TRBD1 for D (6 bases). Material: CD4+ T cells from PBMCs cultured without peptide, obtained after COVID-19 vaccination. The DNA for the CDR3 is TGTGCCAGCAGCTTGGCCAGGGGTCAGCCCCAGCATTTT. It yields the protein CASSLARGQPQHF.